The clone carrying this T cell receptor beta chain turned up a few times. The entry originates in a study of blood T cells in healthy people across ages. J was trimmed by 2 bases and V by 5 bases; bases with no gene match: 17. CDR3 length equals 19 residues. A second PCR, run for about 7 to 11 cycles, used a sample-barcoded 5' primer plus a J-beta primer mix. TCRdb re-called the 5' RACE reads with MiXCR, one entry per CDR3 protein. Seen here are fewer than 900,000 distinct CDR3 sequences, 35% to 40% observed once, and the top ten hold over 10%. Input material: blood. This sequence was found in a man younger than 35 in good health. This chain joins TRBV12-3 or TRBV12-4 and TRBJ2-3; TRBD1 matches at 9 bases. CDR3 nucleotides: TGTGCCAGCAGTGCCCATCCCGGGACAGGGATACGTTTCACAGATACGCAGTATTTT. Encoded protein: CASSAHPGTGIRFTDTQYF.